This TCR beta chain emerged from a study of blood T cell repertoires in COVID-19. Turning to the study itself: Sources were T cells, B-cell-depleted T cells, or PBMCs; the material itself was cDNA or gDNA.

The table came from immunoSEQ multiplex PCR; TCRdb's copy has only in-frame clones and leaves some out. This table has about 37,000 clones, roughly 86% appearing once. The clonotype originates from a human donor in a cohort sampled during active COVID-19. The sequenced sample was peripheral blood.

CDR3 sequence (DNA): TGTGCCAGCAGTTTAGTTGAGGACAGGGGCTATGGCTACACCTTC. Amino acids: CASSLVEDRGYGYTF. The rearrangement uses TRBV28 and TRBJ1-2; TRBD1 aligns across 9 bases. V lost 2 bases and J lost 4; bases outside the gene matches: 5. Germline V lookup: CDR1 MDHEN, CDR2 SYDVKM. The CDR3 runs 15 residues.